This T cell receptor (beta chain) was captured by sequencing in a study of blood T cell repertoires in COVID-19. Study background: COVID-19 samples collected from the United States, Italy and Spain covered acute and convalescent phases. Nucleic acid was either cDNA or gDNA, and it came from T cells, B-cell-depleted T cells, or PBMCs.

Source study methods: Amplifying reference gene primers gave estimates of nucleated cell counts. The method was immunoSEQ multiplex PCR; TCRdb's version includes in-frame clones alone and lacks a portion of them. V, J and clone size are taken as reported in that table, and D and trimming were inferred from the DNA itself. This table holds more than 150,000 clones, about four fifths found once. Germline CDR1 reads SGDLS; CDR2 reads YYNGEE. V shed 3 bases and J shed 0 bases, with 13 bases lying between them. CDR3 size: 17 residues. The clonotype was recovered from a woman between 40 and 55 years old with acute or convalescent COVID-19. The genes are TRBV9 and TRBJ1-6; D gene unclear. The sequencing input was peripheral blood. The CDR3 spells CASSDPTGSSYNSPLHF. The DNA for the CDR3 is TGTGCCAGCAGCGACCCCACCGGGAGCTCCTATAATTCACCCCTCCACTTT.